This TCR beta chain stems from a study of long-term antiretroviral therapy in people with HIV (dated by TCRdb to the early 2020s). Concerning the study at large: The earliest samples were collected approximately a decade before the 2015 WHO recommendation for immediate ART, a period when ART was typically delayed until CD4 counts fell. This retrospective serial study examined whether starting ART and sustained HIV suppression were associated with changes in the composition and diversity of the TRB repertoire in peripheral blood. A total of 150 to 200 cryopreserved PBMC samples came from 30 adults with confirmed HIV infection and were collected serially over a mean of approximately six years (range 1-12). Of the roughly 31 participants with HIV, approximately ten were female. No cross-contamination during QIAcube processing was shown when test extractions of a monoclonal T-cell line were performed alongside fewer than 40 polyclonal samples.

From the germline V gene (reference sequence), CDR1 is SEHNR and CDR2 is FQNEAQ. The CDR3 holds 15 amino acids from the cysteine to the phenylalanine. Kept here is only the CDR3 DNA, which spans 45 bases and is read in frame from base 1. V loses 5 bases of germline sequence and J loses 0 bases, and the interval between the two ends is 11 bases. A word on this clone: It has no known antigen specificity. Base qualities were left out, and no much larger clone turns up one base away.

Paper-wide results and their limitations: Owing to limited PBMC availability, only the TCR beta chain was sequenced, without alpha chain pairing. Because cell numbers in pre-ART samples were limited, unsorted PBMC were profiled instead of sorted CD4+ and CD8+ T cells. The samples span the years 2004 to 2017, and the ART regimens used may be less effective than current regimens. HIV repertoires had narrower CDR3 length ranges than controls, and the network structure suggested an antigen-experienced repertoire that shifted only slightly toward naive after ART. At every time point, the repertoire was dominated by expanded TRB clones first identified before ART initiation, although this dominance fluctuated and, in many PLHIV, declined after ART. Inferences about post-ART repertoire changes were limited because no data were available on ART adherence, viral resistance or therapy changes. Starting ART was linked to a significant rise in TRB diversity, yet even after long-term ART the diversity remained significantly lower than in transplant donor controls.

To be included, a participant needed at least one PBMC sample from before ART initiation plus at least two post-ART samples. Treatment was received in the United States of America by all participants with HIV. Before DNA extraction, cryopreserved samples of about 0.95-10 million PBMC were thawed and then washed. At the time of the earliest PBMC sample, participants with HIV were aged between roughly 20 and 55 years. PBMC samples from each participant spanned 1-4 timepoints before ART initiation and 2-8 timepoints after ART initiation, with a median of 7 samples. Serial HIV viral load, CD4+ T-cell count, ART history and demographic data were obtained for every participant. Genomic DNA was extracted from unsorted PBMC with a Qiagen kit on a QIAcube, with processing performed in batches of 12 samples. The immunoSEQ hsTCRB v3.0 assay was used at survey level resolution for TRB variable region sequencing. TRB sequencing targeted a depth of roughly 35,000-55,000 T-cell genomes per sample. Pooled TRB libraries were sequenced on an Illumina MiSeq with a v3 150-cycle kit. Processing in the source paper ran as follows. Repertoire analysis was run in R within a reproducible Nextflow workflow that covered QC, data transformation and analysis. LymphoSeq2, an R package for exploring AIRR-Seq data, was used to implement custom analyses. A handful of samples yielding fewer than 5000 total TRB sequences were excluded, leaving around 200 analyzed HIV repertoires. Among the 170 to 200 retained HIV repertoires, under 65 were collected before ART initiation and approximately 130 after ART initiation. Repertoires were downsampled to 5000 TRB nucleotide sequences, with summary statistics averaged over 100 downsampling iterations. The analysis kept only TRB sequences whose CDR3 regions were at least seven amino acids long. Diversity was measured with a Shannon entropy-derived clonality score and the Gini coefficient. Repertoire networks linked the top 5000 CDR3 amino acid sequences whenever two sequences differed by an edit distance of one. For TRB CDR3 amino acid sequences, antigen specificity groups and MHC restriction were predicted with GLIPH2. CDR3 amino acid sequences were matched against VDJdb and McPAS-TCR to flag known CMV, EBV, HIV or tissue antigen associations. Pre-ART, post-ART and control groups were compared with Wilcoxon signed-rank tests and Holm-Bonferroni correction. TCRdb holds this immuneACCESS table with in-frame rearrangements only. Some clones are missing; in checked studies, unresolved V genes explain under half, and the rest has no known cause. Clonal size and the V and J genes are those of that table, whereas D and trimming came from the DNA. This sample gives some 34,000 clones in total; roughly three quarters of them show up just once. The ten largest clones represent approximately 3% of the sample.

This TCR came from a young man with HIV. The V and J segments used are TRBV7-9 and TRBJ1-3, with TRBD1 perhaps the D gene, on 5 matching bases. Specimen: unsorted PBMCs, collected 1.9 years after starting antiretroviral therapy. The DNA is TGTGCCAGCAGCCAAACAGGATTCTCTGGAAACACCATATATTTT. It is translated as CASSQTGFSGNTIYF.